This T cell receptor beta chain comes out of a study of blood T cell repertoires in COVID-19. As for the study in general: Acute and convalescent COVID-19 samples came from the United States, Italy and Spain.

Clones were sequenced by immunoSEQ multiplex PCR, and TCRdb holds only the in-frame ones, with some missing. This sample has fewer than 300,000 clones, with roughly 86% found just once. The V and J ends lost 6 bases and 4 bases respectively, with 15 bases between them. In germline, CDR1 is LGHNA, CDR2 YSLEER. The CDR3 spans 14 residues. The chain recombines TRBV4-3 with TRBJ1-2; D gene unclear. The source of this sequence is a man between 40 and 49 years old who had recovered from COVID-19. The sequencing input was peripheral blood. This chain's CDR3 is CASRTTQSSYGYTF. DNA of the CDR3: TGCGCCAGCAGAACTACTCAGTCCTCCTATGGCTACACCTTC.